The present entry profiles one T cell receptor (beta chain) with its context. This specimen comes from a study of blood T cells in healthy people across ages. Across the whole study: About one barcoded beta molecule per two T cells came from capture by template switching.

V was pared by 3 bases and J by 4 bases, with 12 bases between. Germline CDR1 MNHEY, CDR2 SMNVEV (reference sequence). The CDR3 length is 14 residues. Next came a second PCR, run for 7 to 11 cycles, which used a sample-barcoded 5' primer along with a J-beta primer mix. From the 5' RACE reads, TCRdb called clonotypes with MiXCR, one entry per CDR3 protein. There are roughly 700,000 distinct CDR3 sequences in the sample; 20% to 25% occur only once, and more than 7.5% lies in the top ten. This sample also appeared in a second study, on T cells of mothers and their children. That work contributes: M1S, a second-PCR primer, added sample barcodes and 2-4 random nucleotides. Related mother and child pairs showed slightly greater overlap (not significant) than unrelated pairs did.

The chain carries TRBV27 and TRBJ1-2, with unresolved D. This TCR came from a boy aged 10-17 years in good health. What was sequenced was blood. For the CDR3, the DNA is TGTGCCAGCAGTTTGCGGGGATCTCTCTATGGCTACACCTTC. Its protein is CASSLRGSLYGYTF.